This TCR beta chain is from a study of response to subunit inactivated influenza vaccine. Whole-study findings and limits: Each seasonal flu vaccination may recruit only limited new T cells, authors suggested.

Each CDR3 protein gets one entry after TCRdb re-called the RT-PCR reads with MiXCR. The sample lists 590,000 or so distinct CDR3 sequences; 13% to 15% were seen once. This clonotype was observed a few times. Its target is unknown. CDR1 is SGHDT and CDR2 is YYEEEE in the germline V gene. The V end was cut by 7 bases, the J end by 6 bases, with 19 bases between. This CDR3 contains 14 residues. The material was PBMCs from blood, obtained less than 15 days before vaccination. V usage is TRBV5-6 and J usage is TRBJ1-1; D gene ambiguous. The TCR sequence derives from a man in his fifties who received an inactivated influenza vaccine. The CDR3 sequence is CASGRGDRAPEAFF. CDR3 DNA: TGTGCCAGCGGCCGGGGAGACCGGGCCCCTGAAGCTTTCTTT.